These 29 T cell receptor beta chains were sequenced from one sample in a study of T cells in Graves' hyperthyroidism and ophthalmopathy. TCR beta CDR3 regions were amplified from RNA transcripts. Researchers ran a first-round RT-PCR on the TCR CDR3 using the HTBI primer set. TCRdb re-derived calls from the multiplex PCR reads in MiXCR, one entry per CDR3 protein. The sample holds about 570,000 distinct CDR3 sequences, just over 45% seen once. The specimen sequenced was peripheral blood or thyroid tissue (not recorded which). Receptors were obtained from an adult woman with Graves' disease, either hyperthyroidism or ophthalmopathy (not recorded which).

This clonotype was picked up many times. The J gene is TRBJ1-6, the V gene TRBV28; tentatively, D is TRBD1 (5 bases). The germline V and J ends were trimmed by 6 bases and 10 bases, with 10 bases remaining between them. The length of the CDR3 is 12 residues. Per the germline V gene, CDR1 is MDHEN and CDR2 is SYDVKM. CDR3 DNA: TGTGCCAGCAGACCGGGACGATCACCCCTCCACTTT. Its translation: CASRPGRSPLHF. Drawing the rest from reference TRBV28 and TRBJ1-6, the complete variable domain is DVKVTQSSRYLVKRTGEKVFLECVQDMDHENMFWYRQDPGLGLRLIYFSYDVKMKEKGDIPEGYSVSREKKERFSLILESASTNQTSMYLCASRPGRSPLHFGNGTRLTVT.

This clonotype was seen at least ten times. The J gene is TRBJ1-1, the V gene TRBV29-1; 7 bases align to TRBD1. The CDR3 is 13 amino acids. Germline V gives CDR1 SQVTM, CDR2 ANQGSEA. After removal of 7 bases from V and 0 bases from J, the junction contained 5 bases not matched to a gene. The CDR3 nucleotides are TGCAGCGCCTTGGGACAGCTGAACACTGAAGCTTTCTTT. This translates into CSALGQLNTEAFF.

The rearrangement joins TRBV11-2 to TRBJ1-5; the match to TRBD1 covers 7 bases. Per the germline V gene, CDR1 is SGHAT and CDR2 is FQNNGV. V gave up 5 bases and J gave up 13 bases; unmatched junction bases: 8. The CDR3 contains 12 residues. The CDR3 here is CASSGRTGRQHF. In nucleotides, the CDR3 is TGTGCCAGCAGCGGAAGGACAGGCCGGCAGCATTTT.

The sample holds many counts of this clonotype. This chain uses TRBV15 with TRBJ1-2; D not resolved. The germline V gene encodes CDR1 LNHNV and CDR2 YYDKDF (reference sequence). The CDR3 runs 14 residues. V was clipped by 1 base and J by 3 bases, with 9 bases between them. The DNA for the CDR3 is TGTGCCACCAGCAGAGCCGCAGTCCACTATGGCTACACCTTC. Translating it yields CATSRAAVHYGYTF. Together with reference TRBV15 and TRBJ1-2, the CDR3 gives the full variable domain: DAMVIQNPRYQVTQFGKPVTLSCSQTLNHNVMYWYQQKSSQAPKLLFHYYDKDFNNEADTPDNFQSRRPNTSFCFLDIRSPGLGDTAMYLCATSRAAVHYGYTFGSGTRLTVV.

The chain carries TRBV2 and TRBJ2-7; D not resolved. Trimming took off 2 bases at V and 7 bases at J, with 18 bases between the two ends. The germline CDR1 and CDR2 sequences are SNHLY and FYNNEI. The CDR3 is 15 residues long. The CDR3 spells CASSESSDAAHEQYF. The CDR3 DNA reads TGTGCCAGCAGTGAATCGTCCGACGCTGCCCATGAGCAGTACTTC. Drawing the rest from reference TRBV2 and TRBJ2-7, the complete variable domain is EPEVTQTPSHQVTQMGQEVILRCVPISNHLYFYWYRQILGQKVEFLVSFYNNEISEKSEIFDDQFSVERPDGSNFTLKIRSTKLEDSAMYFCASSESSDAAHEQYFGPGTRLTVT.

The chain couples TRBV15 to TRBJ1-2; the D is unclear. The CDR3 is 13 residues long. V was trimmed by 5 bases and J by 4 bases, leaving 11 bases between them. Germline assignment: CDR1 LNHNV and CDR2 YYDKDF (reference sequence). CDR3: CATSSTPVYGYTF. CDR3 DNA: TGTGCCACCAGCTCAACACCCGTCTATGGCTACACCTTC.

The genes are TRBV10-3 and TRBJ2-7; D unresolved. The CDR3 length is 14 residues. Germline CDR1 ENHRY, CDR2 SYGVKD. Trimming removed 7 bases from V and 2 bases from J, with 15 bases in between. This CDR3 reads CAITAGVRTYEQYF. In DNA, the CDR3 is TGTGCCATCACTGCTGGGGTCAGAACCTACGAGCAGTACTTC.

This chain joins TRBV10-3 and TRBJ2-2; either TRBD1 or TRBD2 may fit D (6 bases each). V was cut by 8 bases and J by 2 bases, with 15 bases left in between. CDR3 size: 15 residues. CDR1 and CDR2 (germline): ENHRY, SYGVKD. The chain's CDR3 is CAIAVSGANTGELFF. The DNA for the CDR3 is TGTGCCATCGCGGTTTCGGGGGCAAACACCGGGGAGCTGTTTTTT.

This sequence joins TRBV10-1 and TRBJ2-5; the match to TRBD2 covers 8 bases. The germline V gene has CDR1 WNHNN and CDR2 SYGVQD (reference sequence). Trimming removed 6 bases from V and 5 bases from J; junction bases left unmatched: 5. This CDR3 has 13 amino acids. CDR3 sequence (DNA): TGCGCCAGCAGCGGGACTAGTGTGGAGACCCAGTACTTC. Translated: CASSGTSVETQYF.

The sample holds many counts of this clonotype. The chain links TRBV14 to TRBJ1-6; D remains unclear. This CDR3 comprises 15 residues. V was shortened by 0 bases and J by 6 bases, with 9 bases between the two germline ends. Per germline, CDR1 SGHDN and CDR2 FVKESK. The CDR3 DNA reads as TGTGCCAGCAGCCAAGATATCGGCCTTAATTCACCCCTCCACTTT. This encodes CASSQDIGLNSPLHF.

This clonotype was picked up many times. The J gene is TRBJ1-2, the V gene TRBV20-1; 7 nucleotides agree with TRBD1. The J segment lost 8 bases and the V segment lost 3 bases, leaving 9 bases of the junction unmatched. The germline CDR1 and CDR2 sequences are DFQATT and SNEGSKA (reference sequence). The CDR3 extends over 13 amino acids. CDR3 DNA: TGCAGTGCTAGTCCCTGGACAGGAGGCGGCTACACCTTC. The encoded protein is CSASPWTGGGYTF.

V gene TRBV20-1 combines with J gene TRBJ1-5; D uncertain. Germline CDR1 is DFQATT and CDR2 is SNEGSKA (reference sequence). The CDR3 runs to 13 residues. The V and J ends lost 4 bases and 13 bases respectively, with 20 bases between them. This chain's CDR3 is CSANAGGPREQHF. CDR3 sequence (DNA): TGCAGTGCTAACGCGGGAGGGCCGAGGGAGCAGCATTTT.

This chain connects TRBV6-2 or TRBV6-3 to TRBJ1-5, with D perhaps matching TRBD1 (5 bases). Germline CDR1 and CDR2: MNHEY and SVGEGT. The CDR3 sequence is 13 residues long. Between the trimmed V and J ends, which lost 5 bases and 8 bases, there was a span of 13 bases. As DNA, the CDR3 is TGTGCCAGCAGTGAGCACAGGAGGGAGCCCCAGCATTTT. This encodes CASSEHRREPQHF.

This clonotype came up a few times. For the CDR3, the DNA is TGTGCCAGCAGGAGGGATAGTGACGAGCAGTACTTC. This sequence encodes CASRRDSDEQYF. The chain employs TRBV7-8 and TRBJ2-7; possible D gene TRBD2, 5 bases. The ends were cut back, 6 bases at V and 5 bases at J, with 11 bases in the middle. This CDR3 has 12 amino acids. Looked up from germline, CDR1 is SGHVS and CDR2 is FQNEAQ.

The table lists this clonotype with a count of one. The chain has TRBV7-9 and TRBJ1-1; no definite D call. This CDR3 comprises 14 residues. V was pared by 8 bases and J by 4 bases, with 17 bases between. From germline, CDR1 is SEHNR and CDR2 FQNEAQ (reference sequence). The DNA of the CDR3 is TGTGCCAGCGCCCCCCAAGGGCGTGGCACTGAAGCTTTCTTT. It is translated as CASAPQGRGTEAFF.

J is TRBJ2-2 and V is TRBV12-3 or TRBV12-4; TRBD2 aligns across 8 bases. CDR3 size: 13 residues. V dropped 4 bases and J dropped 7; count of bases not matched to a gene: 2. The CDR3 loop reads CASSWREVGELFF. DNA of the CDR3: TGTGCCAGCAGTTGGCGGGAGGTCGGGGAGCTGTTTTTT.

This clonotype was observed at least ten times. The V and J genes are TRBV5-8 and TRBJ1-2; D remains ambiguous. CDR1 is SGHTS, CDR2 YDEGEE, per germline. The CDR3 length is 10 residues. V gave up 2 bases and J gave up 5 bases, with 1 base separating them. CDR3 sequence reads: CASSLYGYTF. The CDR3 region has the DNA TGTGCCAGCAGCTTATATGGCTACACCTTC.

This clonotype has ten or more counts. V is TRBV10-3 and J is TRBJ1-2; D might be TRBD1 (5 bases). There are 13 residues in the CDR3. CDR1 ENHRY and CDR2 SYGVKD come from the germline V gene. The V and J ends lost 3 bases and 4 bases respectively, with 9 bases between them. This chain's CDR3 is CAISELQVYGYTF. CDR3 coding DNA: TGTGCCATCAGTGAACTACAGGTCTATGGCTACACCTTC.

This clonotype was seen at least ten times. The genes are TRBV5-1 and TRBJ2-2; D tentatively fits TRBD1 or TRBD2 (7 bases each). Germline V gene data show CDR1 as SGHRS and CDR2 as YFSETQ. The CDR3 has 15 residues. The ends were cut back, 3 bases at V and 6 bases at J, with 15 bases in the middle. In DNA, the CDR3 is TGCGCCAGCAGCTCAGGGGGGGGTTCGGCCGGGGAGCTGTTTTTT. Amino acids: CASSSGGGSAGELFF.

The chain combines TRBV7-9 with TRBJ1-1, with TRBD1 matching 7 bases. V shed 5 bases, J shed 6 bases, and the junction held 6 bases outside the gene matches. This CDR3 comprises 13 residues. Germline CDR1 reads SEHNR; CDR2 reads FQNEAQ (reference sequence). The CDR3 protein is CASSGGQSSEAFF. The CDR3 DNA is TGTGCCAGCAGCGGGGGACAGAGCTCTGAAGCTTTCTTT.

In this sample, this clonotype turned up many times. CDR3 nucleotides: TGCGCCAGCAGTCCGGGACAGGGATCGGGTGGCTACACCTTC. This gives the protein CASSPGQGSGGYTF. J is TRBJ1-2 and V is TRBV5-1; 9 bases align to TRBD1. J was trimmed by 7 bases and V by 5 bases; bases with no gene match: 9. Looked up from germline, CDR1 is SGHRS and CDR2 is YFSETQ. The CDR3 contains 14 residues.

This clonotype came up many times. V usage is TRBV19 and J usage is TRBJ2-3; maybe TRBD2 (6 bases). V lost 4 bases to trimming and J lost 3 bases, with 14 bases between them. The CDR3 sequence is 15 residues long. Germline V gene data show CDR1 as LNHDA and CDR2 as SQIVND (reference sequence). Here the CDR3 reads CASSSGTFETDTQYF. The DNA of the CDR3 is TGTGCCAGTAGTAGCGGGACTTTCGAGACAGATACGCAGTATTTT.

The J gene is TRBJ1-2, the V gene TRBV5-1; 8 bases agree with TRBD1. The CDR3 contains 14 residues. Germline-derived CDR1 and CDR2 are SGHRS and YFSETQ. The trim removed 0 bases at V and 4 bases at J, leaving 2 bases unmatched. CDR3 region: CASSLGDRTYGYTF. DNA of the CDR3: TGCGCCAGCAGCTTGGGGGACAGGACCTATGGCTACACCTTC.

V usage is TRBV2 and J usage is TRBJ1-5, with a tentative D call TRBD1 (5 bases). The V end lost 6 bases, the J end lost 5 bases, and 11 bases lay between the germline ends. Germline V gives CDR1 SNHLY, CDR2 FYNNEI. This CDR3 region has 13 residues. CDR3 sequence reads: CASSSREYQPQHF. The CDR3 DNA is TGTGCCAGCAGCTCCAGGGAATATCAGCCCCAGCATTTT.

The CDR3 protein is CASSFTSGSDYEQYF. The CDR3 nucleotides read TGTGCCAGCAGCTTCACTAGCGGGAGCGACTACGAGCAGTACTTC. V is TRBV13 and J is TRBJ2-7, with 11 bases matching TRBD2. This CDR3 is built from 15 residues. Germline CDR1 PRHDT, CDR2 FYEKMQ (reference sequence). Trimming took 3 bases from V and 3 from J; bases not matched to a gene: 4.

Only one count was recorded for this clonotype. CDR3 residues: CATSPARDSYNEQFF. CDR3 bases: TGTGCCACCAGCCCAGCCAGAGACAGCTACAATGAGCAGTTCTTC. V and J are TRBV24-1 and TRBJ2-1; a weak D match, TRBD1 (5 bases). Germline CDR1 KGHDR, CDR2 SFDVKD. The CDR3 extends over 15 amino acids. V lost 7 bases to trimming and J lost 3 bases, with 15 bases between them.

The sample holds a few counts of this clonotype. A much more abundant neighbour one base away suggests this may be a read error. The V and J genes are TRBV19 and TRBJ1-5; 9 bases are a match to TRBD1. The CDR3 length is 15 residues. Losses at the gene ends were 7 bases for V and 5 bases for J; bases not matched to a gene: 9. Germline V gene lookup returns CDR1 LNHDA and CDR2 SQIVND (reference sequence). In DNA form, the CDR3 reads TGTGCCAGTAAGAGGACAGGGGAGGAAGATCAGCCCCAGCATTTT. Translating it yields CASKRTGEEDQPQHF.

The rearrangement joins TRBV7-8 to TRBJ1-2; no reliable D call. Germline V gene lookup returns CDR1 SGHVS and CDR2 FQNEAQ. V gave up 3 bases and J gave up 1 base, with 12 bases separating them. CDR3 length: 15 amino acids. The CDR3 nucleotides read TGTGCCAGCAGCTTGAAGCACAGCTTTAACTATGGCTACACCTTC. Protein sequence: CASSLKHSFNYGYTF.

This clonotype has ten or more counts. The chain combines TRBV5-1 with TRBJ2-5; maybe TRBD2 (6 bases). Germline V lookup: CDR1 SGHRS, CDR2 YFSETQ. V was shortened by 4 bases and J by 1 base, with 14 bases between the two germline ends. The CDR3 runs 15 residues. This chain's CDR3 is CASSPGVELQETQYF. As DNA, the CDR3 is TGCGCCAGCAGCCCGGGAGTGGAACTCCAAGAGACCCAGTACTTC.